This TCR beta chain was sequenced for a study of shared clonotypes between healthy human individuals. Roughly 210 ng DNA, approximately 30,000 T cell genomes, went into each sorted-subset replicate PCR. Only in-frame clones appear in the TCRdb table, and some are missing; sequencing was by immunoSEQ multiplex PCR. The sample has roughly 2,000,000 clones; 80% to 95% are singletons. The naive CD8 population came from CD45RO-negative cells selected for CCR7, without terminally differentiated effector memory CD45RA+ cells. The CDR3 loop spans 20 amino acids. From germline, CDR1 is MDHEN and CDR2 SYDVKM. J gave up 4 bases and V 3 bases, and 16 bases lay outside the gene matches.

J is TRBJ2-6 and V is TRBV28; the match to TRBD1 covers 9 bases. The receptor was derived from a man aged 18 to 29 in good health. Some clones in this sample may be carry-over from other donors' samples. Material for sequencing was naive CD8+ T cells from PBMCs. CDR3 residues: CASSFGRDRVYLGGANVLTF. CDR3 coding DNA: TGTGCCAGCAGTTTCGGCCGGGACAGGGTTTATCTTGGGGGGGCCAACGTCCTGACTTTC.